The 4 T cell receptor beta chains below all came from one sample that was sequenced in a study of regulatory T cells in long-lasting Graves disease. CDR3-region Arm-PCR and iRepertoire HTBI primers produced the TCR beta libraries. TCRdb itself ran the multiplex PCR reads through MiXCR, one entry per CDR3 protein. The sample lists 620,000 or so distinct CDR3 sequences, 16% occurring once. Time point given: newly diagnosed GD, antithyroid drugs for less than 3 months. There was RNA extracted from PBMCs, and the TCR library was made from it. These sequences were also reported in another study, on T cells in Graves' hyperthyroidism and ophthalmopathy.

Here the sequenced sample was peripheral blood mononuclear cells (PBMCs), taken at new diagnosis, from a patient treated with antithyroid drugs. The receptors stem from a woman aged 25 to 39 with Graves disease.

This clonotype was counted at least ten times. The chain carries TRBV6-1 and TRBJ2-7; perhaps TRBD1 as D (6 bases). Trimming pared 8 bases from V and 4 bases from J, leaving 18 bases between. The CDR3 runs to 14 residues. The germline V gene has CDR1 MNHNS and CDR2 SASEGT. The CDR3 spells CASWEQGKYYEQYF. The CDR3 nucleotides read TGTGCCAGCTGGGAACAGGGAAAATATTACGAGCAGTACTTC.

This clonotype has ten or more counts. CDR3 DNA: TGCAGCGTTGATGCCGGTTGGGGGCAAGAGACCCAGTACTTC. Translated: CSVDAGWGQETQYF. The V gene is TRBV29-1, the J gene TRBJ2-5; D tentatively reads TRBD1 or TRBD2 (5 bases each). This CDR3 has 14 residues. V was cut by 3 bases and J by 2 bases, with 13 bases left in between. The V gene's germline CDR1 is SQVTM and CDR2 ANQGSEA.

This clonotype was seen repeatedly, ten times or more. Here the CDR3 reads CASSSSRAQIYEQYF. The CDR3 region has the DNA TGTGCCAGCAGCTCCTCCAGGGCCCAGATCTACGAGCAGTACTTC. The chain joins TRBV7-9 to TRBJ2-7, with D perhaps matching TRBD1 (5 bases). The germline V and J ends were trimmed by 4 bases and 3 bases, with 16 bases remaining between them. Germline V CDR1 and CDR2: SEHNR, FQNEAQ (reference sequence). The CDR3 spans 15 residues.

This clonotype has only a few counts. The rearrangement links TRBV18 to TRBJ2-2; no definite D call. CDR1 is KGHSH and CDR2 is LQKENI in the germline V gene. This CDR3 has 13 residues. The V end lost 2 bases, the J end lost 5 bases, and 6 bases lay between the germline ends. DNA for the CDR3: TGTGCCAGCTCACCATTGAAAACCGGGGAGCTGTTTTTT. Translating gives CASSPLKTGELFF.